This T cell receptor beta chain was captured in a study of blood T cell repertoires in COVID-19. Method: immunoSEQ multiplex PCR; TCRdb's copy keeps in-frame clones and lacks some. The sample has over 250,000 clones; about 85% are singletons. The TCR comes from a human donor in a cohort sampled during active COVID-19. Sequenced: peripheral blood.

The CDR3 bases are TGTGCCAGCAGCTTAGGGGGAGGAATACCGGAAGCTTTCTTT. Amino acid sequence: CASSLGGGIPEAFF. This sequence joins TRBV7-9 and TRBJ1-1; no reliable D call. V was trimmed by 1 base and J by 8 bases, leaving 14 bases between them. This CDR3 spans 14 amino acids. Looked up from germline, CDR1 is SEHNR and CDR2 is FQNEAQ (reference sequence).